The TCR beta chain described here comes from a study of T cells in pancreatic ductal adenocarcinoma. Regarding the study as a whole: Results skew toward the minority of patients with early-stage disease. Unique clonotypes were 7.5 to 8.5-fold more numerous in blood than in tumor. Tumor-versus-blood clonality comparisons may be biased toward lower tumor diversity. Tumor and blood clonality did not differ significantly, about 0.11 versus 0.078.

Generated by immunoSEQ multiplex PCR, the TCRdb table keeps only in-frame clones and is missing some. The sample has approximately 2,500 clones, just under 75% seen once; the top ten hold over 11%. This CDR3 contains 16 residues. CDR1 and CDR2 from the germline V gene are SNHLY and FYNNEI. V lost 1 base and J lost 5; bases outside the gene matches: 6. A remark on this clone: The antigen remains undetermined.

Selected pancreatic ductal adenocarcinoma patients had undergone surgery without neoadjuvant therapy. Input material: pancreatic tumor tissue. The chain employs TRBV2 and TRBJ2-3; 10 nucleotides match TRBD2. The sequence came from a human donor with pancreatic ductal adenocarcinoma. Here the CDR3 DNA reads TGTGCCAGCAGTGAAGGGCTAGCGGGGGTAGGAGATACGCAGTATTTT. Translating it yields CASSEGLAGVGDTQYF. The full variable domain, with the rest looked up from reference TRBV2 and TRBJ2-3, is EPEVTQTPSHQVTQMGQEVILRCVPISNHLYFYWYRQILGQKVEFLVSFYNNEISEKSEIFDDQFSVERPDGSNFTLKIRSTKLEDSAMYFCASSEGLAGVGDTQYFGPGTRLTVL.